The 18 T cell receptor beta chains given below trace back to one sample, sequenced in a study of blood T cell repertoires in COVID-19. Data came from immunoSEQ multiplex PCR; TCRdb stores just in-frame clones and leaves some out. This table holds hundreds of thousands of clones, just under 90% found once. Sequenced sample: peripheral blood. These receptor sequences come from a woman in her twenties or thirties with COVID-19, enrolled during active disease.

This chain links TRBV5-1 with TRBJ2-3, with 13 positions matching TRBD2. From germline, CDR1 is SGHRS and CDR2 YFSETQ. Trimming cost V 0 bases and J 5 bases; bases outside gene matches: 15. The CDR3 is made up of 20 amino acids. The DNA of the CDR3 is TGCGCCAGCAGCTTGGCCGTCACTAGCGGGGGGGCCAGGTATAAAGATACGCAGTATTTT. The encoded protein is CASSLAVTSGGARYKDTQYF.

This clone turned up a few times. The genes are TRBV6-5 and TRBJ2-3, with 8 bases identical to TRBD1. CDR1 MNHEY and CDR2 SVGAGI come from the germline V gene. The CDR3 spans 14 residues. The ends lost 8 bases at V and 5 bases at J; junction bases unmatched: 9. The CDR3 region is CASEGSGGIDTQYF. The CDR3 DNA is TGTGCCAGCGAAGGTTCAGGGGGCATAGATACGCAGTATTTT.

On this clone: Other nucleotide sequences in the sample specify the same CDR3. This chain links TRBV5-1 with TRBJ2-5; weak D call: TRBD2 (6 bases). The CDR3 loop spans 14 amino acids. V lost 0 bases and J lost 4, with 10 bases in between. Germline V gene data show CDR1 as SGHRS and CDR2 as YFSETQ. As DNA, the CDR3 is TGCGCCAGCAGCTTGGGACTAGTGGGAGAGACCCAGTACTTC. The encoded protein is CASSLGLVGETQYF.

CDR3 coding DNA: TGCGCCAGCAGCCAAGACCCACCCCACAGGGGCGCTAGGTGGGCTTTCTTT. Its translation is CASSQDPPHRGARWAFF. The gene calls are TRBV4-1 and TRBJ1-1; 7 bases are shared with TRBD1. Germline values: CDR1 MGHRA, CDR2 YSYEKL. The CDR3 runs 17 residues. Trimming cost V 0 bases and J 11 bases; bases outside gene matches: 18.

CDR3 coding DNA: TGCGCCAGCAGCCAGGGAGGGGTACCCACCTACGAGCAGTACTTC. It is translated as CASSQGGVPTYEQYF. The rearrangement uses TRBV5-1 and TRBJ2-7; TRBD2 matches 7 bases. This CDR3 contains 15 residues. V lost 4 bases and J lost 2; bases outside the gene matches: 9. The V gene's germline CDR1 is SGHRS and CDR2 YFSETQ.

The CDR3 loop reads CAIRGGQSDEKLFF. CDR3 bases: TGTGCCATCAGAGGGGGACAATCGGATGAAAAACTGTTTTTT. The genes are TRBV10-3 and TRBJ1-4, with D maybe TRBD1 (6 bases). The CDR3 extends over 14 amino acids. V was shortened by 6 bases and J by 6 bases, with 14 bases between the two germline ends. CDR1 and CDR2 from the germline V gene are ENHRY and SYGVKD.

This chain connects TRBV24-1 to TRBJ2-1; 9 nucleotides agree with TRBD1. V trimming: 0 bases; J trimming: 6 bases; junction bases outside the gene matches: 2. The CDR3 length is 15 residues. The germline CDR1 and CDR2 sequences are KGHDR and SFDVKD. The CDR3 region has the DNA TGTGCCACCAGTGATTTGGAGGACAGGGGCAATGAGCAGTTCTTC. This gives the protein CATSDLEDRGNEQFF.

V usage is TRBV7-6 and J usage is TRBJ1-5; D is undetermined. This CDR3 spans 13 amino acids. Germline values: CDR1 SGHVS, CDR2 FNYEAQ. Deletions cut 4 bases from V and 2 bases from J, with 6 bases between. The CDR3 reads CASSSLGNQPQHF. The CDR3 DNA follows: TGTGCCAGCAGCTCCCTCGGCAATCAGCCCCAGCATTTT.

The chain has TRBV7-2 and TRBJ2-1; D is unresolved. V was pared by 2 bases and J by 2 bases, with 7 bases between. Germline V gene lookup returns CDR1 SGHTA and CDR2 FQGNSA. The CDR3 covers 14 residues. CDR3 region: CASSLTAPYNEQFF. In DNA form, the CDR3 reads TGTGCCAGCAGCTTAACAGCACCCTACAATGAGCAGTTCTTC.

The CDR3 coding sequence is TGTGCCAGCAGTTTGACAGGGGGGTTGACCGGGGAGCTGTTTTTT. This translates into CASSLTGGLTGELFF. V gene TRBV27 combines with J gene TRBJ2-2; TRBD1 matches at 9 bases. Trimming cost V 3 bases and J 5 bases; bases outside gene matches: 4. The CDR3 runs 15 residues. The germline CDR1 and CDR2 sequences are MNHEY and SMNVEV (reference sequence).

This clone was recorded only once. The chain links TRBV30 to TRBJ1-5; no firm D call. V was clipped by 2 bases and J by 7 bases, with 12 bases between them. Germline V gene data show CDR1 as GTSNPN and CDR2 as SVGIG (reference sequence). The CDR3 is 13 amino acids. CDR3 region: CAWSYGSRQPQHF. The CDR3 DNA reads TGTGCCTGGAGTTACGGGAGCAGGCAGCCCCAGCATTTT. Together with reference TRBV30 and TRBJ1-5, the CDR3 gives the full variable domain: SQTIHQWPATLVQPVGSPLSLECTVEGTSNPNLYWYRQAAGRGLQLLFYSVGIGQISSEVPQNLSASRPQDRQFILSSKKLLLSDSGFYLCAWSYGSRQPQHFGDGTRLSIL.

This clone was observed a single time. The chain joins TRBV5-4 to TRBJ1-1; D is unresolved. From germline, CDR1 is SGHNT and CDR2 YYREEE (reference sequence). The CDR3 is 14 amino acids. Trimming removed 0 bases at V and 3 bases at J, with 9 bases between. Here the CDR3 DNA reads TGTGCCAGCAGCTTGGAACTAGGGTACACTGAAGCTTTCTTT. It is translated as CASSLELGYTEAFF.

The CDR3 region has the DNA TGTGCCAGTAGCACGGGAGAGGTAGCGGGGAGGGAGACCCAGTACTTC. Its translation is CASSTGEVAGRETQYF. This chain links TRBV19 with TRBJ2-5; 8 bases align to TRBD2. Unmatched junction bases numbered 14, after V lost 6 bases and J lost 5 bases. Germline CDR1 and CDR2: LNHDA and SQIVND (reference sequence). The CDR3 loop spans 16 amino acids.

The CDR3 here is CASSPSFDTGVSYEQYF. In DNA form, the CDR3 reads TGTGCCAGCAGCCCTTCTTTTGACACAGGAGTCTCCTACGAGCAGTACTTC. The chain carries TRBV7-8 and TRBJ2-7; possible D gene TRBD1, 5 bases. Germline assignment: CDR1 SGHVS and CDR2 FQNEAQ. The CDR3 runs to 17 residues. V shed 5 bases and J shed 0 bases, with 20 bases lying between them.

This chain joins TRBV6-1 and TRBJ1-2; 12 bases agree with TRBD1. The V gene end was trimmed by 5 bases and the J gene end by 4 bases; junction bases not matched to a gene: 5. There are 15 residues in the CDR3. Germline V gene sequence: CDR1 MNHNS, CDR2 SASEGT. The CDR3 region has the DNA TGTGCCAGCAGTAAGGGACAGGGGGCGTCCTATGGCTACACCTTC. It yields the protein CASSKGQGASYGYTF.

This clone showed up just once. This rearrangement joins TRBV5-4 to TRBJ2-3; 9 nucleotides match TRBD2. Germline assignment: CDR1 SGHNT and CDR2 YYREEE (reference sequence). Losses at the gene ends were 9 bases for V and 2 bases for J; bases not matched to a gene: 4. The CDR3 contains 13 residues. CDR3 sequence reads: CATERGVTDTQYF. The CDR3 region has the DNA TGTGCCACCGAGCGGGGGGTCACAGATACGCAGTATTTT.

This chain uses TRBV10-3 with TRBJ2-5; 12 nucleotides line up with TRBD2. CDR3 length equals 15 residues. With V trimmed by 6 bases and J by 5 bases, 7 bases remained unmatched. The germline CDR1 and CDR2 sequences are ENHRY and SYGVKD. The CDR3 spells CAIRASGGADETQYF. The CDR3 DNA sequence: TGTGCCATCAGAGCTAGCGGGGGGGCAGATGAGACCCAGTACTTC.

The chain couples TRBV13 to TRBJ1-1; tentatively, D is TRBD1 (5 bases). V was clipped by 8 bases and J by 7 bases, with 17 bases between them. The CDR3 covers 13 residues. Germline CDR1 and CDR2: PRHDT and FYEKMQ (reference sequence). As DNA, the CDR3 is TGTGCCAGCGCGGTGGGGGGTGGCGGTGAAGCTTTCTTT. Translation gives CASAVGGGGEAFF. Looking up the rest from reference TRBV13 and TRBJ1-1 gives the full variable domain: AAGVIQSPRHLIKEKRETATLKCYPIPRHDTVYWYQQGPGQDPQFLISFYEKMQSDKGSIPDRFSAQQFSDYHSELNMSSLELGDSALYFCASAVGGGGEAFFGQGTRLTVV.